This paragraph covers one TCR beta chain sequence. Its antigen is unknown. Germline V gene lookup returns CDR1 SGHDT and CDR2 YYEEEE. The CDR3 consists of 14 residues. This record comes from a study of T cells expressing NK-cell markers. Study-wide findings and caveats: Dominance of the CD3+CD56-NKG2C+ fraction by these clonotypes also held in a handful of donors.

TCRdb reanalyzed the 5' RACE reads, giving one entry per CDR3 protein sequence and no DNA. There are about 3,400 distinct CDR3 sequences in the sample, with roughly 90% held by the top ten. The chain recombines TRBV5-6 with TRBJ1-6; TCRdb returns TRBD1, unconfirmable since there is no DNA. The TCR was taken from a man aged 18-70 years in good health. The sequencing input was blood T cells: a sorted CD56 or NKG2C T cell subset, CD4+ or CD8+ T cells, or bulk PBMC T cells (not recorded which). The CDR3 loop reads CASSLRDRGTPLHF.